Presented here are 8 T cell receptor beta chains from one specimen sequenced in a study of blood T cell repertoires in COVID-19. Repertoires were generated with immunoSEQ multiplex PCR, while TCRdb's copy carries only in-frame clones and drops some. Here the sample spans 200,000 to 300,000 clones, 70% to 90% being singletons. The sample comprised peripheral blood. The receptors here all came from a man between 25 and 39 years old with active or convalescent COVID-19.

The gene calls are TRBV6-6 and TRBJ1-6; weak D call: TRBD1 (5 bases). The germline V gene has CDR1 MNHNY and CDR2 SVGAGI (reference sequence). The V and J ends lost 2 bases and 10 bases respectively, with 12 bases between them. The CDR3 has 14 amino acids. CDR3 nucleotides: TGTGCCAGCAGTTACCTGGGGGGTCGGTCACCCCTCCACTTT. Translation: CASSYLGGRSPLHF.

This rearrangement joins TRBV7-9 to TRBJ2-1; 10 bases map to TRBD2. The V segment lost 5 bases and the J segment 4 bases; nucleotides outside the gene matches: 8. CDR1 SEHNR and CDR2 FQNEAQ come from the germline V gene (reference sequence). The CDR3 extends over 16 amino acids. This CDR3 reads CASSPLERGGYNEQFF. In nucleotides, the CDR3 is TGTGCCAGCAGCCCGCTAGAGCGGGGGGGTTACAATGAGCAGTTCTTC.

The chain is built from TRBV2 and TRBJ1-2; no clear D gene. V was trimmed by 7 bases and J by 4 bases, leaving 25 bases between them. The germline V gene encodes CDR1 SNHLY and CDR2 FYNNEI. CDR3 length: 17 amino acids. CDR3 bases: TGTGCCAGCACCATATCCCATCACCCACCCCCCGGCTATGGCTACACCTTC. This encodes CASTISHHPPPGYGYTF.

The chain couples TRBV6-5 to TRBJ1-3; no reliable D call. The V and J ends lost 0 bases and 0 bases respectively, with 6 bases between them. The germline V gene has CDR1 MNHEY and CDR2 SVGAGI. The CDR3 covers 15 residues. This chain's CDR3 is CASSYSTDSGNTIYF. The DNA of the CDR3 is TGTGCCAGCAGTTACTCAACAGACTCTGGAAACACCATATATTTT.

This clone was counted once. The V gene is TRBV13, the J gene TRBJ1-1, with D perhaps TRBD1 (6 bases). Trimming took 5 bases from V and 8 from J, leaving 9 bases between them. The CDR3 runs to 11 residues. Germline V gene sequence: CDR1 PRHDT, CDR2 FYEKMQ (reference sequence). The CDR3 DNA follows: TGTGCCAGCAGCCACGACAGGGAAGCTTTCTTT. It translates to CASSHDREAFF.

The CDR3, as DNA: TGTGCCAGCAGCTTAGTCTATCGCCAGGCCGGGGAGCTGTTTTTT. It codes for CASSLVYRQAGELFF. The rearrangement joins TRBV11-2 to TRBJ2-2; unclear D gene. Germline lookup yields CDR1 SGHAT and CDR2 FQNNGV. The CDR3 has 15 residues. V was pared by 1 base and J by 6 bases, with 12 bases between.

The rearrangement uses TRBV5-6 and TRBJ2-3; tentatively, D is TRBD2 (5 bases). Germline CDR1 and CDR2: SGHDT and YYEEEE. Trimming took off 2 bases at V and 1 base at J, with 14 bases between the two ends. This CDR3 comprises 16 residues. DNA for the CDR3: TGTGCCAGCAGCTTTGGTCGGGGTATGGGCACAGATACGCAGTATTTT. It translates to CASSFGRGMGTDTQYF.

This clone has more than one count but fewer than ten. The gene calls are TRBV2 and TRBJ1-6, with unresolved D. Per germline, CDR1 SNHLY and CDR2 FYNNEI. Trimming removed 6 bases at V and 3 bases at J, with 6 bases between. CDR3 size: 13 residues. The DNA for the CDR3 is TGTGCCAGCAGGGCAGACTATAATTCACCCCTCCACTTT. Its translation: CASRADYNSPLHF.